What follows describes a single T cell receptor (beta chain). What it binds is unknown. The unexposed donors gave CD4+ T cells in about 2011-2018, prior to COVID-19. CD4 enrichment then naive enrichment separated naive from memory CD4+ cells. The sample originates from a study of CD4 T cells in relation to SARS-CoV-2 and coronaviruses. Study context: The restricting HLA molecule for shared crossreactive spike epitopes was mapped.

The length of the CDR3 is 20 residues. Germline V lookup: CDR1 KGHDR, CDR2 SFDVKD. V shed 3 bases and J 0 bases; nucleotides not matched to a gene: 10. Generated by immunoSEQ multiplex PCR, the TCRdb table keeps only in-frame clones and is missing some. The sample gives 60,000 to 75,000 clones, about 92% of which show up once; about 0.23% is in the top ten. Findings and caveats of the study: The assay detects memory recall responses, not culture-primed primary responses.

The chain uses TRBV24-1 and TRBJ2-6; 10 bases agree with TRBD1. Sequencing used naive CD4+ T cells from PBMCs. The subset is: naive CD4+ T cells isolated by negative enrichment. The clonotype comes from a human donor in good health. The CDR3 nucleotides read TGTGCCACCAGTGATCCTAAAGGCGGGACAGGGGACTCTGGGGCCAACGTCCTGACTTTC. It translates to CATSDPKGGTGDSGANVLTF.